These 20 T cell receptor beta chains were sequenced from one sample in a study of a mutant IDH1 vaccine in newly diagnosed glioma. The sample's time point: week 47, end of study. With topical imiquimod, each dose of the vaccine consisted of 300 ug of mutant IDH1 20-mer peptide. No antigen has been assigned to these receptors. The assay was immunoSEQ multiplex PCR, and TCRdb's table has in-frame clones only and misses some. The profile shows about 94,000 clones, just under 90% of them singletons. Sequenced here: PBMCs, sampled from a glioma patient whose treatment included an IDH1 peptide vaccine. These receptors all come from a woman between 50 and 59 years old with glioma.

The V and J genes are TRBV7-2 and TRBJ2-7; no firm D call. With 2 bases removed from V and 2 bases from J, the gap between germline ends came to 7 bases. The CDR3 extends over 13 amino acids. Germline-derived CDR1 and CDR2 are SGHTA and FQGNSA. As DNA, the CDR3 is TGTGCCAGCAGCTTACGCCTGACCTACGAGCAGTACTTC. Residues: CASSLRLTYEQYF. Full variable domain (outside the CDR3, taken from reference TRBV7-2 and TRBJ2-7): GAGVSQSPSNKVTEKGKDVELRCDPISGHTALYWYRQSLGQGLEFLIYFQGNSAPDKSGLPSDRFSAERTGGSVSTLTIQRTQQEDSAVYLCASSLRLTYEQYFGPGTRLTVT.

The rearrangement links TRBV30 to TRBJ2-1; unclear D gene. Germline V gene sequence: CDR1 GTSNPN, CDR2 SVGIG (reference sequence). The CDR3 loop spans 12 amino acids. Trimming removed 0 bases from V and 7 bases from J, with 7 bases in between. CDR3 loop: CAWSVQGNEQFF. The DNA for the CDR3 is TGTGCCTGGAGTGTACAAGGTAATGAGCAGTTCTTC.

This chain links TRBV10-2 with TRBJ2-7; no definite D call. This CDR3 has 12 amino acids. Trimming took 6 bases from V and 1 from J, leaving 7 bases between them. Germline CDR1 reads WSHSY; CDR2 reads SAAADI. The CDR3: CASRDPSYEQYF. CDR3 nucleotide sequence: TGCGCCAGCAGAGACCCGTCCTACGAGCAGTACTTC.

This rearrangement joins TRBV30 to TRBJ1-3; D unclear. Looked up from germline, CDR1 is GTSNPN and CDR2 is SVGIG (reference sequence). V was trimmed by 8 bases and J by 4 bases, leaving 12 bases between them. This CDR3 is built from 12 residues. The CDR3 here is CAHGDLGNTIYF. CDR3 in DNA: TGTGCCCACGGGGATCTCGGAAACACCATATATTTT. Full variable domain (missing parts from reference TRBV30 and TRBJ1-3): SQTIHQWPATLVQPVGSPLSLECTVEGTSNPNLYWYRQAAGRGLQLLFYSVGIGQISSEVPQNLSASRPQDRQFILSSKKLLLSDSGFYLCAHGDLGNTIYFGEGSWLTVV.

The chain uses TRBV21-1 and TRBJ1-1. TRBV21-1 is classified as a pseudogene. This CDR3 comprises 16 residues. The CDR3 reads CASSKGLRLWGTEAFF. The CDR3 region has the DNA TGTGCCAGCAGCAAAGGGTTGAGGCTGTGGGGGACTGAAGCTTTCTTT.

CDR3 nucleotides: TGTGCCAGCAAAAAGGTTTTCACAGATACGCAGTATTTT. Its translation: CASKKVFTDTQYF. This rearrangement joins TRBV2 to TRBJ2-3; D is unclear. The germline CDR1 and CDR2 sequences are SNHLY and FYNNEI. V was pared by 7 bases and J by 2 bases, with 10 bases between. This CDR3 spans 13 amino acids.

The V call is TRBV2, the J call TRBJ1-1; a possible D gene is TRBD1 (5 bases). This CDR3 is built from 16 residues. Germline CDR1 and CDR2: SNHLY and FYNNEI. V was shortened by 0 bases and J by 1 base, with 12 bases between the two germline ends. The CDR3 DNA sequence: TGTGCCAGCAGTGAAGCGCTTAGGCAGGGGAACACTGAAGCTTTCTTT. It encodes CASSEALRQGNTEAFF.

The V and J genes are TRBV27 and TRBJ2-3, with TRBD2 identical over 8 bases. V gave up 6 bases and J gave up 4 bases; unmatched junction bases: 6. In germline, CDR1 is MNHEY, CDR2 SMNVEV (reference sequence). This CDR3 is 14 amino acids long. The CDR3 DNA is TGTGCCAGCAGGAGACTAGCGTTCCCAGATACGCAGTATTTT. It encodes CASRRLAFPDTQYF.

The V and J genes are TRBV10-2 and TRBJ1-5; D might be TRBD1 (6 bases). CDR1 and CDR2 from the germline V gene are WSHSY and SAAADI. This CDR3 has 15 residues. Trimming shortened V by 0 bases and J by 6 bases, and 12 bases separated the two germline ends. The CDR3 DNA follows: TGCGCCAGCAGTGAGTCCTCAGGGGCGGGTCAGCCCCAGCATTTT. Its protein product is CASSESSGAGQPQHF.

This clone was seen a single time. This chain connects TRBV2 to TRBJ2-7; a weak D match, TRBD1 (5 bases). V shed 4 bases and J shed 0 bases, with 7 bases lying between them. The CDR3 loop spans 13 amino acids. Germline assignment: CDR1 SNHLY and CDR2 FYNNEI. The CDR3 protein is CASSAGLSYEQYF. For the CDR3, the DNA is TGTGCCAGCAGTGCAGGGCTCTCCTACGAGCAGTACTTC.

The rearrangement uses TRBV6-5 and TRBJ1-1; TRBD1 is a possible D gene (6 bases). CDR1 and CDR2 (germline): MNHEY, SVGAGI. Trimming removed 2 bases from V and 4 bases from J, with 8 bases in between. CDR3 size: 13 residues. CDR3 DNA: TGTGCCAGCAGTTACCTAGGGGGCACTGAAGCTTTCTTT. Translated, it gives CASSYLGGTEAFF.

This chain connects TRBV5-5 to TRBJ1-3, with TRBD1 identical over 7 bases. The CDR3 length is 16 residues. V gave up 5 bases and J gave up 0 bases; unmatched junction bases: 8. The V gene's germline CDR1 is SGHKS and CDR2 YYEKEE (reference sequence). The CDR3 DNA follows: TGTGCCAGCAGTACCATCCGGGACAGCTCTGGAAACACCATATATTTT. Amino acid sequence: CASSTIRDSSGNTIYF.

The chain joins TRBV7-2 to TRBJ1-4, with unresolved D. The CDR3 consists of 12 residues. V was cut by 5 bases and J by 1 base, with 2 bases left in between. Germline CDR1 SGHTA, CDR2 FQGNSA. The CDR3 loop is CASSRTNEKLFF. The CDR3 DNA follows: TGTGCCAGCAGCAGAACTAATGAAAAACTGTTTTTT.

This chain joins TRBV6-5 and TRBJ2-3, with 9 bases matching TRBD1. The V and J ends lost 2 bases and 4 bases, in that order; junction bases with no gene match: 4. The germline V gene has CDR1 MNHEY and CDR2 SVGAGI. The length of the CDR3 is 15 residues. CDR3 residues: CASSYGTGPADTQYF. CDR3 in DNA: TGTGCCAGCAGTTACGGGACAGGGCCGGCAGATACGCAGTATTTT.

The chain links TRBV7-9 to TRBJ1-2, with a tentative D call TRBD1 (5 bases). Deletions cut 7 bases from V and 8 bases from J, with 17 bases between. This CDR3 is built from 13 residues. The V gene's germline CDR1 is SEHNR and CDR2 FQNEAQ (reference sequence). In DNA, the CDR3 is TGTGCCAGCACCGTGGGGCGGGCTAGGGGCTACACCTTC. Translation: CASTVGRARGYTF.

The CDR3 region is CASSLGVPGNEQFF. The CDR3 DNA reads TGTGCCAGCAGCTTAGGGGTCCCCGGGAATGAGCAGTTCTTC. This sequence joins TRBV7-8 and TRBJ2-1; D uncertain. The CDR3 runs to 14 residues. The germline gives CDR1 SGHVS, CDR2 FQNEAQ. Trimming took off 1 base at V and 7 bases at J, with 11 bases between the two ends.

The chain couples TRBV14 to TRBJ2-1, with a tentative D call TRBD2 (5 bases). V dropped 2 bases and J dropped 7 bases, with 21 bases sitting between them. Per the germline V gene, CDR1 is SGHDN and CDR2 is FVKESK. The CDR3 length is 17 residues. CDR3 in DNA: TGTGCCAGCAGCCAAACCCCGTGGAGCGGAGAGGAAAATGAGCAGTTCTTC. This sequence encodes CASSQTPWSGEENEQFF.

The chain combines TRBV28 with TRBJ2-1; TRBD1 matches at 7 bases. There are 14 residues in the CDR3. CDR1 is MDHEN, CDR2 SYDVKM, per germline. J was trimmed by 7 bases and V by 5 bases; bases with no gene match: 8. The CDR3 bases are TGTGCCAGCAGTATCAGGGGGTGGTCGAATGAGCAGTTCTTC. Translating gives CASSIRGWSNEQFF.

The chain links TRBV11-2 to TRBJ1-2; maybe TRBD1 (5 bases). Trimming pared 1 base from V and 5 bases from J, leaving 8 bases between. Germline loops: CDR1 SGHAT, CDR2 FQNNGV. This CDR3 comprises 13 residues. CDR3 sequence: CASSLGGGYGYTF. The CDR3 region has the DNA TGTGCCAGCAGCTTAGGCGGGGGGTATGGCTACACCTTC.

The rearrangement uses TRBV28 and TRBJ2-7; D perhaps matches TRBD1 (5 bases). The germline V gene encodes CDR1 MDHEN and CDR2 SYDVKM. The CDR3 is 12 amino acids. V was cut by 7 bases and J by 2 bases, with 9 bases left in between. CDR3 DNA: TGTGCCAGCACCACAGGACCCTACGAGCAGTACTTC. Its protein is CASTTGPYEQYF.